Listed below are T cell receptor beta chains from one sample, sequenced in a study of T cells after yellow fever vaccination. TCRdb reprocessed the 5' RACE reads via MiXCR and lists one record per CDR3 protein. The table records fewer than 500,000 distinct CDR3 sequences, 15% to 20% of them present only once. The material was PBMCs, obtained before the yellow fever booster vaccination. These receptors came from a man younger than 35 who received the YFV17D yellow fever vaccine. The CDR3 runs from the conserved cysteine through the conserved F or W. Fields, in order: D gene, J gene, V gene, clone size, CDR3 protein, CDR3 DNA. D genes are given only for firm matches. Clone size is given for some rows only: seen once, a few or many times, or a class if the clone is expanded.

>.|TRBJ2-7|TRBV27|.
CASSLSSGWVEQYF
TGTGCCAGCAGTTTAAGCTCAGGGTGGGTCGAGCAGTACTTC
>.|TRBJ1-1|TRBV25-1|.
CASRGYRTEAFF
TGTGCCAGCCGTGGTTATCGCACTGAAGCTTTCTTT
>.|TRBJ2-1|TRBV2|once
CASSELTYEQFF
TGTGCCAGCAGTGAATTAACGTATGAGCAGTTCTTC
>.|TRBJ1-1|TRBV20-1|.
CSARGGPGDTEAFF
TGCAGTGCTAGAGGGGGGCCGGGGGACACTGAAGCTTTCTTT
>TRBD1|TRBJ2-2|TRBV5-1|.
CASRMGQGATGELFF
TGCGCCAGCAGAATGGGACAGGGGGCGACCGGGGAGCTGTTTTTT
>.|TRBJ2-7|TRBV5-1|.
CASNSGPGYEQYF
TGCGCCAGCAATTCTGGGCCGGGCTACGAGCAGTACTTC
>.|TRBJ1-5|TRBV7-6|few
CASSLDPSGQQPQHF
TGTGCCAGCAGCTTAGATCCCTCGGGGCAACAGCCCCAGCATTTT
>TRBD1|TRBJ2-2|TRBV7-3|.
CASSLSGTGLTGELFF
TGTGCCAGCAGCTTATCCGGGACAGGATTAACCGGGGAGCTGTTTTTT
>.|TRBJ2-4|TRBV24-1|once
CATRPGRSTLAKNIQYF
TGTGCCACCAGGCCCGGACGGAGTACGCTAGCCAAAAACATTCAGTACTTC
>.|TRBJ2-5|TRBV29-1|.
CSVEDLRRAQETQYF
TGCAGCGTTGAAGATCTAAGACGGGCCCAAGAGACCCAGTACTTC
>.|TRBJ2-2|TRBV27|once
CASSPPTPPKAGELFF
TGTGCCAGCAGTCCCCCCACACCGCCCAAGGCCGGGGAGCTGTTTTTT
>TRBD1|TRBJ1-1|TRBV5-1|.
CASSAGTGKNTEAFF
TGCGCCAGCAGCGCAGGGACAGGAAAGAACACTGAAGCTTTCTTT
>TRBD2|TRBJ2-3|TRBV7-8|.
CASTYGLAGGNTQYF
TGTGCCAGCACCTACGGACTAGCGGGGGGGAATACGCAGTATTTT
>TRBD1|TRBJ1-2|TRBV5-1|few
CASSSYGQGPGYTF
TGCGCCAGCAGCTCCTACGGACAGGGTCCTGGCTACACCTTC
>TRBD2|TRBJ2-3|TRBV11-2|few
CASSLTSGGGTQYF
TGTGCCAGCAGCTTGACTAGCGGGGGAGGTACGCAGTATTTT
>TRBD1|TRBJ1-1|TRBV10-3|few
CAIGDRDRSAEAFF
TGTGCCATCGGTGACAGGGATCGCTCGGCTGAAGCTTTCTTT
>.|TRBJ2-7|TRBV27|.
CASRPWGSSYEQYF
TGTGCCAGCAGACCCTGGGGCAGCTCCTACGAGCAGTACTTC
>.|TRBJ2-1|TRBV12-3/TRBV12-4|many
CASSLRPNEQFF
TGTGCCAGCAGTTTACGGCCTAATGAGCAGTTCTTC
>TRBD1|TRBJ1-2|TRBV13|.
CASRMTGSSYGYTF
TGTGCCAGCAGGATGACAGGGAGTTCCTATGGCTACACCTTC
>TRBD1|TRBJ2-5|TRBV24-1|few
CATSDQGEETQYF
TGTGCCACCAGTGATCAGGGGGAAGAGACCCAGTACTTC
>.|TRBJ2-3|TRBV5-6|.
CASSFSFRGAFTDTQYF
TGTGCCAGCAGCTTTTCGTTCAGGGGCGCTTTTACAGATACGCAGTATTTT
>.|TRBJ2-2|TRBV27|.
CASSYTSTGELFF
TGTGCCAGCAGTTATACTTCGACCGGGGAGCTGTTTTTT